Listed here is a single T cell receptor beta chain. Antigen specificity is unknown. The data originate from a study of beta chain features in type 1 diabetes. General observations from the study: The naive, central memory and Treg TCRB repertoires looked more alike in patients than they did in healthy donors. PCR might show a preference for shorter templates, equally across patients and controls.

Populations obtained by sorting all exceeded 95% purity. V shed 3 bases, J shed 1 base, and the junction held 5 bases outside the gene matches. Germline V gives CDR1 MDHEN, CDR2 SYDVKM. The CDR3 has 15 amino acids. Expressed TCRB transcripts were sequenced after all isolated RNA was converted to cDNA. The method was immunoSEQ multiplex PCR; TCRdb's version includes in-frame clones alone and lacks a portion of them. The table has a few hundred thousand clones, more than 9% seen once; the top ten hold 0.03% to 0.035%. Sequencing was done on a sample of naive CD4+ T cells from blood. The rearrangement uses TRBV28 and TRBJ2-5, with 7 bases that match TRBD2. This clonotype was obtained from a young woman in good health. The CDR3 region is CASSFGGSGQETQYF. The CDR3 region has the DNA TGTGCCAGCAGTTTCGGGGGGAGCGGCCAAGAGACCCAGTACTTC.